This T cell receptor beta chain was found in a study of cytomegalovirus exposure and HLA in healthy donors. As concerns this clone: The antigen remains undetermined.

Germline CDR1 and CDR2: GTSNPN and SVGIG (reference sequence). The CDR3 consists of 13 residues. With 5 bases clipped from V and 4 bases from J, the junction kept 3 bases outside the gene matches. Broader study findings: An ancestry cluster, one associated with Asian ancestry, reportedly showed fewer N-insertions than the 666-donor mean in a later analysis. Later on, an analysis found that several of the most significant clusters appeared to be linked to common viral pathogens, which included parvovirus B19.

Both 60 Vbeta primers and 13 Jbeta primers went into the PCR. Produced via immunoSEQ multiplex PCR; TCRdb's table is partial and in-frame only. This table has 120,000 to 150,000 clones, roughly 80% appearing once. V gene TRBV30 combines with J gene TRBJ1-2, with 11 positions matching TRBD1. Sequencing used PBMCs. The sequence derives from a female donor in good health and CMV-seronegative. CDR3 in amino acids: CAWGTGGSYGYTF. CDR3 coding DNA: TGTGCCTGGGGGACAGGGGGGAGCTATGGCTACACCTTC.